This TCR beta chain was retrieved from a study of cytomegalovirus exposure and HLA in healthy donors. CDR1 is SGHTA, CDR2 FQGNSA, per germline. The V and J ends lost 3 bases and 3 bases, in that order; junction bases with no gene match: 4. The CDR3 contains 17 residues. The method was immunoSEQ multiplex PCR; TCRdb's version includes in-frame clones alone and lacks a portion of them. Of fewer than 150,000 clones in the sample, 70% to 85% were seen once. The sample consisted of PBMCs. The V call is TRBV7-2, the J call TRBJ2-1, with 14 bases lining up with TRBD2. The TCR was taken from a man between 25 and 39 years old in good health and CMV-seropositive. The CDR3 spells CASSFGLAGGYYNEQFF. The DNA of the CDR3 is TGTGCCAGCAGCTTTGGACTAGCGGGAGGCTACTACAATGAGCAGTTCTTC.